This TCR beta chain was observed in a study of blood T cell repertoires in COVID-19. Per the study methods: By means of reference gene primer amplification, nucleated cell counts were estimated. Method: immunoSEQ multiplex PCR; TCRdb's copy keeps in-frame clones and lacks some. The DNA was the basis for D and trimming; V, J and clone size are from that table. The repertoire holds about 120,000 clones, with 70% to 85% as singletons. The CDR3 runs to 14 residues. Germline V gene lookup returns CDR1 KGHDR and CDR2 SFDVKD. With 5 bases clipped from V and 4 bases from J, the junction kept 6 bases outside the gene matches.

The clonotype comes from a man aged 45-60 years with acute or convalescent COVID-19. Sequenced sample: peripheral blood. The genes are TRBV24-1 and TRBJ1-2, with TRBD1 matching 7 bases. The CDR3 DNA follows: TGTGCCACCAGTGGGGACAGCCCCCTCTATGGCTACACCTTC. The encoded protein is CATSGDSPLYGYTF.